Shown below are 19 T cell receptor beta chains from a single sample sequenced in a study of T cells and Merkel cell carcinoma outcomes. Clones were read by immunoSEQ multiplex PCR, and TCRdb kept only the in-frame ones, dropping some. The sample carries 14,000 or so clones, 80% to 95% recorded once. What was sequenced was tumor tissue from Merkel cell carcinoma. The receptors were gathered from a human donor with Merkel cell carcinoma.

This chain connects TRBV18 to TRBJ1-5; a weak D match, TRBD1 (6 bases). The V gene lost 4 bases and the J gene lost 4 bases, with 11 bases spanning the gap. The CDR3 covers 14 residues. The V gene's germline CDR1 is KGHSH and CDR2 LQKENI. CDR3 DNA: TGTGCCAGCTCACTACAGGGTGGGAATCAGCCCCAGCATTTT. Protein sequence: CASSLQGGNQPQHF.

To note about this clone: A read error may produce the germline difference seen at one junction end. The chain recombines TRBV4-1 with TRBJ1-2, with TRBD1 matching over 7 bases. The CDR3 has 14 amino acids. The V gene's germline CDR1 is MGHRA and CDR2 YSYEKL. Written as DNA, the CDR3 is TGCGCCAGCAGCCAGAACGACCAGGGGGATGGCTACACCTTT. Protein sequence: CASSQNDQGDGYTF.

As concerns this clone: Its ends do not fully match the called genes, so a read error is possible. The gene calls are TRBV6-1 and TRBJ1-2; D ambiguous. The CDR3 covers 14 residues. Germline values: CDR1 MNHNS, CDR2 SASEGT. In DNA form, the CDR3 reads TGTGCCAGCAATGAAGCGTGGTGGGACTATGGCTACACCTTC. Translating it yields CASNEAWWDYGYTF.

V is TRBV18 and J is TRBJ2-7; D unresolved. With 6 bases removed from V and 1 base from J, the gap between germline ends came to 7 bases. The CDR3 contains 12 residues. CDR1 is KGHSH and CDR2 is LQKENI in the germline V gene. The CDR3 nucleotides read TGTGCCAGCTCCCCTAAATCCTACGAGCAGTACTTC. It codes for CASSPKSYEQYF. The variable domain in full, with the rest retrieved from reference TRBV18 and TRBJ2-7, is NAGVMQNPRHLVRRRGQEARLRCSPMKGHSHVYWYRQLPEEGLKFMVYLQKENIIDESGMPKERFSAEFPKEGPSILRIQQVVRGDSAAYFCASSPKSYEQYFGPGTRLTVT.

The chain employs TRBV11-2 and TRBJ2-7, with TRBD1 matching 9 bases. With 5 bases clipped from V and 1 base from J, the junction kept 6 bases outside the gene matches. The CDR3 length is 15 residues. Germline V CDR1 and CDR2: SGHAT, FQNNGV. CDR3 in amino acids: CASSRTGTGSYEQYF. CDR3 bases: TGTGCCAGCAGCCGGACCGGGACAGGGTCCTACGAGCAGTACTTC.

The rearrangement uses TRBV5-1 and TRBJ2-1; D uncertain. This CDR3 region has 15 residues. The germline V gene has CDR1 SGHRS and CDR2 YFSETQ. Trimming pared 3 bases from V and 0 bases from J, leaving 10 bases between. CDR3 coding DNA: TGCGCCAGCAGCTCCCGCCCTAGCTCCTACAATGAGCAGTTCTTC. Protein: CASSSRPSSYNEQFF.

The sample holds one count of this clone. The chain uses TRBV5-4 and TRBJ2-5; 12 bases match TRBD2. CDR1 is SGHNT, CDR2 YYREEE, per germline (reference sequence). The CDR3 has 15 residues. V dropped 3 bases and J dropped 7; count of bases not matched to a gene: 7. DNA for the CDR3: TGTGCCAGCAGCTCTCTAGCGGGGGGGCTCAGGACCCAGTACTTC. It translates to CASSSLAGGLRTQYF.

In DNA form, the CDR3 reads TGTGCCAGCAGTTTTTGGACAGGGCGGGGCTTTTACAATGAGCAGTTCTTC. Residues: CASSFWTGRGFYNEQFF. The chain carries TRBV28 and TRBJ2-1, with TRBD1 matching 8 bases. CDR3 length: 17 amino acids. The J segment lost 4 bases and the V segment lost 3 bases, leaving 11 bases of the junction unmatched. Germline CDR1 reads MDHEN; CDR2 reads SYDVKM.

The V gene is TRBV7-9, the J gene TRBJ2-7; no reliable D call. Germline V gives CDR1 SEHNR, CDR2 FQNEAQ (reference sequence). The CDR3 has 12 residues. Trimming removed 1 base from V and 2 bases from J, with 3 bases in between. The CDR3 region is CASSLGAYEQYF. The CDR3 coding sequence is TGTGCCAGCAGCTTAGGGGCCTACGAGCAGTACTTC.

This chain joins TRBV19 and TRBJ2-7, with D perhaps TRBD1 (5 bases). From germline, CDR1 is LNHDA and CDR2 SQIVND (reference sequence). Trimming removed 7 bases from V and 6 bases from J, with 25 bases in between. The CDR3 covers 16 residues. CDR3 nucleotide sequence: TGTGCCAGTAATAGGGGCGTGGGTCGGCCCCTTTTCGAGCAGTACTTC. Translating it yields CASNRGVGRPLFEQYF. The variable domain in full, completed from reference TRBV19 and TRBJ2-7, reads DGGITQSPKYLFRKEGQNVTLSCEQNLNHDAMYWYRQDPGQGLRLIYYSQIVNDFQKGDIAEGYSVSREKKESFPLTVTSAQKNPTAFYLCASNRGVGRPLFEQYFGPGTRLTVT.

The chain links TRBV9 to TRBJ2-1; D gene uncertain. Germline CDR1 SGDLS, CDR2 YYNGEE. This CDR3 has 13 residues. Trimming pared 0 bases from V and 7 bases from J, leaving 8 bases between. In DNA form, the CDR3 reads TGTGCCAGCAGCGTAGGTCCCACAAATGAGCAGTTCTTC. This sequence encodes CASSVGPTNEQFF.

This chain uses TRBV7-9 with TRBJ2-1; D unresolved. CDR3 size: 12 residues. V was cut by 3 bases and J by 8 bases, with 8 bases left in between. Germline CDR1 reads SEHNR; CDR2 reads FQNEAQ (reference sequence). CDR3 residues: CASSFAEYEQFF. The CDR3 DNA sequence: TGTGCCAGCAGCTTTGCCGAATATGAGCAGTTCTTC.

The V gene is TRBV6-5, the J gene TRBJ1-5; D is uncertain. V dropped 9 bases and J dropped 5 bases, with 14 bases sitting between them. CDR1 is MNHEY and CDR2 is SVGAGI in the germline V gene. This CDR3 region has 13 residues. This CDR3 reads CASSISQDQPQHF. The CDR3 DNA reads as TGTGCCAGTAGCATCTCCCAGGATCAGCCCCAGCATTTT.

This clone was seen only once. The CDR3 sequence is CASSPQSYEQYF. The CDR3 coding sequence is TGTGCCAGCAGCCCGCAGTCCTACGAGCAGTACTTC. This sequence joins TRBV7-2 and TRBJ2-7; D not resolved. V was clipped by 5 bases and J by 1 base, with 6 bases between them. This CDR3 comprises 12 residues. Germline lookup yields CDR1 SGHTA and CDR2 FQGNSA.

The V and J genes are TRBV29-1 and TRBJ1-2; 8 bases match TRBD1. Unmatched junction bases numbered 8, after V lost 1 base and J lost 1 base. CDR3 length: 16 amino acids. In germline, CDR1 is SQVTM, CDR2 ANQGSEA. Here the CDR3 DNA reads TGCAGCGTTGAAGGGCAGGGGGCTAAGTTTAACTATGGCTACACCTTC. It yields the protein CSVEGQGAKFNYGYTF.

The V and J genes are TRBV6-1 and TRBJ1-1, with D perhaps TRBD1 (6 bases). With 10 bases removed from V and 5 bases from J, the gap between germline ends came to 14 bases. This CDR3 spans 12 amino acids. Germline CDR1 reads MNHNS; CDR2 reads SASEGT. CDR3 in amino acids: CATTQGFTEAFF. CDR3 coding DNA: TGTGCCACGACACAGGGCTTTACTGAAGCTTTCTTT.

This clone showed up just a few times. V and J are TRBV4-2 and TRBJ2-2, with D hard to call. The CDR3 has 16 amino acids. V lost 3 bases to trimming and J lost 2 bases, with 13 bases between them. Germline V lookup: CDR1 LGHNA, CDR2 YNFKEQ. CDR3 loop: CASSHRVETNTGELFF. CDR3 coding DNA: TGTGCCAGCAGCCATAGGGTGGAAACCAACACCGGGGAGCTGTTTTTT.

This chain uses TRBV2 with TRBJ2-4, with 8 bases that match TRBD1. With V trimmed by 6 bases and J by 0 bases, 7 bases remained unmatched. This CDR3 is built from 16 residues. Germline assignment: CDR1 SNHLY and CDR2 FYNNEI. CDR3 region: CASSLHRGLAKNIQYF. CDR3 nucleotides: TGTGCCAGCAGCCTCCACAGGGGGTTAGCCAAAAACATTCAGTACTTC.

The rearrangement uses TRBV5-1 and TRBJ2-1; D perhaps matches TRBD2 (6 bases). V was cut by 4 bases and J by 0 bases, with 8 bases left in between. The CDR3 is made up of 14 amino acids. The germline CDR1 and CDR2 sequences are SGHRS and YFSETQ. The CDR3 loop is CASSRTTSYNEQFF. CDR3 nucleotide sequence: TGCGCCAGCAGCCGGACTACCTCCTACAATGAGCAGTTCTTC.